The next 24 T cell receptor beta chains were all read from a single sample in a study of cytomegalovirus exposure and HLA in healthy donors. The study ran its PCR with 60 Vbeta and 13 Jbeta primers. The method was immunoSEQ multiplex PCR; TCRdb's version includes in-frame clones alone and lacks a portion of them. The table lists about 110,000 clones, under 85% of them singletons. Sequencing was carried out using PBMCs. The receptors stem from a man aged 18 to 30 in good health and CMV-seronegative.

This clone was seen just once. V is TRBV6-5 and J is TRBJ2-7; D is possibly TRBD1 (5 bases). The V end lost 2 bases, the J end lost 4 bases, and 12 bases lay between the germline ends. This CDR3 spans 14 amino acids. Germline V gene sequence: CDR1 MNHEY, CDR2 SVGAGI. CDR3 in amino acids: CASSYGRTFYEQYF. The CDR3 bases are TGTGCCAGCAGTTACGGCAGGACATTTTACGAGCAGTACTTC.

The chain carries TRBV5-4 and TRBJ2-3; tentative D call: TRBD1 (6 bases). V was pared by 2 bases and J by 4 bases, with 14 bases between. The CDR3 sequence is 15 residues long. The germline V gene encodes CDR1 SGHNT and CDR2 YYREEE (reference sequence). CDR3 bases: TGTGCCAGCAGCTTTGGGGGCCCCGCCCCAGATACGCAGTATTTT. It codes for CASSFGGPAPDTQYF. The full variable domain, completed using reference TRBV5-4 and TRBJ2-3, is ETGVTQSPTHLIKTRGQQVTLRCSSQSGHNTVSWYQQALGQGPQFIFQYYREEENGRGNFPPRFSGLQFPNYSSELNVNALELDDSALYLCASSFGGPAPDTQYFGPGTRLTVL.

The chain links TRBV11-3 to TRBJ2-1, with 7 bases fitting TRBD2. With 0 bases clipped from V and 7 bases from J, the junction kept 6 bases outside the gene matches. The CDR3 sequence is 15 residues long. CDR1 and CDR2 (germline): SGHNT, YENEEA. CDR3 sequence reads: CASSLDPAGPNEQFF. The CDR3 DNA sequence: TGTGCCAGCAGCTTAGACCCAGCGGGACCGAATGAGCAGTTCTTC.

The gene calls are TRBV27 and TRBJ2-1, with 11 nucleotides matching TRBD1. V was clipped by 8 bases and J by 8 bases; unmatched bases: 8. Germline V gives CDR1 MNHEY, CDR2 SMNVEV (reference sequence). This CDR3 is 14 amino acids long. CDR3 DNA: TGTGCCAGCGCCTGGACAGGGGGCCGGGATGAGCAGTTCTTC. Translated: CASAWTGGRDEQFF.

The sample holds one count of this clone. The V call is TRBV27, the J call TRBJ2-5; 7 positions agree with TRBD1. V lost 5 bases to trimming and J lost 5 bases; unmatched junction nucleotides: 5. This CDR3 comprises 13 residues. Germline values: CDR1 MNHEY, CDR2 SMNVEV (reference sequence). The CDR3 bases are TGTGCCAGCAGTACGACAGGGCCGGAGACCCAGTACTTC. Its protein product is CASSTTGPETQYF.

CDR3 coding DNA: TGTGCCAGCAGAAGGACAGGGGGCTCGGTTCAGCCCCAGCATTTT. Translated, it gives CASRRTGGSVQPQHF. This chain uses TRBV6-5 with TRBJ1-5; 11 bases match TRBD1. Germline-derived CDR1 and CDR2 are MNHEY and SVGAGI. The CDR3 contains 15 residues. Trimming at V came to 6 bases and at J to 6 bases, leaving 7 bases not matched to a gene.

The CDR3 DNA sequence: TGTGCCAGCAGGGCGGCGCGGGAAGCCAAAAACATTCAGTACTTC. It codes for CASRAAREAKNIQYF. The gene calls are TRBV7-8 and TRBJ2-4; perhaps TRBD2 as D (6 bases). CDR1 and CDR2 from the germline V gene are SGHVS and FQNEAQ. The CDR3 is 15 amino acids. V was clipped by 6 bases and J by 0 bases, with 12 bases between them.

CDR3 region: CASSLTVGTGGIDEQFF. The CDR3 nucleotides are TGCGCCAGCAGCTTGACTGTCGGGACAGGGGGAATCGATGAGCAGTTCTTC. This rearrangement joins TRBV5-1 to TRBJ2-1, with TRBD1 matching over 11 bases. Looked up from germline, CDR1 is SGHRS and CDR2 is YFSETQ. The CDR3 consists of 17 residues. The J segment lost 8 bases and the V segment lost 1 base, leaving 11 bases of the junction unmatched.

CDR3 region: CASSQPWGGLAEYNEQFF. In nucleotides, the CDR3 is TGTGCCAGCAGCCAGCCATGGGGGGGACTAGCGGAATACAATGAGCAGTTCTTC. V usage is TRBV13 and J usage is TRBJ2-1; 11 nucleotides line up with TRBD2. Germline CDR1 reads PRHDT; CDR2 reads FYEKMQ (reference sequence). The CDR3 contains 18 residues. Unmatched junction bases numbered 13, after V lost 5 bases and J lost 4 bases.

CDR3 nucleotide sequence: TGCGCCAGCAGCCGAGACAGCTCCTACGAGCAGTACTTC. Translating it yields CASSRDSSYEQYF. The chain uses TRBV4-3 and TRBJ2-7; maybe TRBD1 (5 bases). The germline CDR1 and CDR2 sequences are LGHNA and YSLEER. The CDR3 extends over 13 amino acids. With 4 bases removed from V and 0 bases from J, the gap between germline ends came to 7 bases.

V and J are TRBV5-4 and TRBJ2-3, with 13 nucleotides matching TRBD2. There are 15 residues in the CDR3. Germline values: CDR1 SGHNT, CDR2 YYREEE (reference sequence). V shed 4 bases and J 7 bases; nucleotides not matched to a gene: 6. The DNA for the CDR3 is TGTGCCAGCAGCGACAAGACTAGCGGGAGGCATACGCAGTATTTT. This sequence encodes CASSDKTSGRHTQYF. The variable domain in full, with the rest retrieved from reference TRBV5-4 and TRBJ2-3, is ETGVTQSPTHLIKTRGQQVTLRCSSQSGHNTVSWYQQALGQGPQFIFQYYREEENGRGNFPPRFSGLQFPNYSSELNVNALELDDSALYLCASSDKTSGRHTQYFGPGTRLTVL.

V is TRBV27 and J is TRBJ2-3; 9 bases align to TRBD2. The CDR3 has 13 amino acids. Germline-derived CDR1 and CDR2 are MNHEY and SMNVEV (reference sequence). CDR3 nucleotides: TGTGCGGTGCGGGAGGGTAACGTAGATACGCAGTATTTT. It encodes CAVREGNVDTQYF.

This rearrangement joins TRBV6-5 to TRBJ2-1; 8 positions match TRBD1. This CDR3 has 15 residues. CDR1 and CDR2 from the germline V gene are MNHEY and SVGAGI. V trimming: 2 bases; J trimming: 7 bases; junction bases outside the gene matches: 7. CDR3 region: CASSYADRAGNEQFF. CDR3 bases: TGTGCCAGCAGTTACGCGGACAGGGCGGGGAATGAGCAGTTCTTC.

The chain joins TRBV5-1 to TRBJ2-3, with 12 bases identical to TRBD2. The CDR3 extends over 17 amino acids. Per germline, CDR1 SGHRS and CDR2 YFSETQ. J was trimmed by 4 bases and V by 2 bases; bases with no gene match: 8. The CDR3 DNA is TGCGCCAGCAGCTTTCAAGTACTAGCGGGAGGTGCAGATACGCAGTATTTT. Protein: CASSFQVLAGGADTQYF.

The rearrangement uses TRBV4-3 and TRBJ2-5; the D is unclear. Germline V gene data show CDR1 as LGHNA and CDR2 as YSLEER. This CDR3 contains 13 residues. V lost 1 base, J lost 3 bases, and 6 bases lay in between. As DNA, the CDR3 is TGCGCCAGCAGCCAAGGGGCCGAAGAGACCCAGTACTTC. Its protein product is CASSQGAEETQYF.

This clone showed up just a few times. This chain connects TRBV6-5 to TRBJ2-7; the D is unclear. CDR1 and CDR2 (germline): MNHEY, SVGAGI. Trimming took off 2 bases at V and 12 bases at J, with 17 bases between the two ends. The CDR3 is made up of 13 amino acids. The CDR3 spells CASSYLVETQSYF. DNA of the CDR3: TGTGCCAGCAGTTACCTGGTCGAGACTCAGTCGTACTTC.

The count of this clone is one. This sequence joins TRBV9 and TRBJ2-7; possible D gene TRBD2, 6 bases. Germline lookup yields CDR1 SGDLS and CDR2 YYNGEE. The CDR3 consists of 18 residues. Trimming left V 0 bases short and J 1 base short, with 20 bases between. The CDR3 is CASSVGSGAHLSSYEQYF. DNA for the CDR3: TGTGCCAGCAGCGTAGGATCGGGAGCCCATCTATCATCCTACGAGCAGTACTTC.

J is TRBJ2-1 and V is TRBV19; the D gene is possibly TRBD2 (5 bases). The germline V gene has CDR1 LNHDA and CDR2 SQIVND (reference sequence). This CDR3 is built from 14 residues. Trimming took 1 base from V and 5 from J, leaving 9 bases between them. CDR3 amino acids: CASSIGNSDNEQFF. The DNA for the CDR3 is TGTGCCAGTAGTATAGGAAATAGCGACAATGAGCAGTTCTTC. Complete variable domain (other parts from reference TRBV19 and TRBJ2-1): DGGITQSPKYLFRKEGQNVTLSCEQNLNHDAMYWYRQDPGQGLRLIYYSQIVNDFQKGDIAEGYSVSREKKESFPLTVTSAQKNPTAFYLCASSIGNSDNEQFFGPGTRLTVL.

As concerns this clone: Only one base separates this from a far larger clonotype, so it likely reflects a read error. The same CDR3 is also encoded by other DNA sequences in this sample. The chain recombines TRBV6-5 with TRBJ2-3; 13 bases are shared with TRBD2. The CDR3 extends over 15 amino acids. Germline V gene lookup returns CDR1 MNHEY and CDR2 SVGAGI. The CDR3 bases are TGTGCCAGCAGCCTCACTAGCGGGAGGGCGGATACGCAGTACTTT. This translates into CASSLTSGRADTQYF.

This clone was counted once. The CDR3 DNA is TGTGCCAGCAGCTTGGGTAGCGGGAGTTTGGAAAATACGCAGTATTTT. Protein: CASSLGSGSLENTQYF. The chain combines TRBV5-4 with TRBJ2-3, with 9 bases identical to TRBD2. Looked up from germline, CDR1 is SGHNT and CDR2 is YYREEE (reference sequence). The CDR3 covers 16 residues. After removal of 0 bases from V and 7 bases from J, the junction contained 9 bases not matched to a gene.

The chain has TRBV19 and TRBJ1-1, with a possible D match to TRBD1 (6 bases). With 2 bases removed from V and 2 bases from J, the gap between germline ends came to 12 bases. The germline V gene has CDR1 LNHDA and CDR2 SQIVND (reference sequence). The CDR3 is 15 amino acids. CDR3 region: CASSIIPGANTEAFF. Written as DNA, the CDR3 is TGTGCCAGTAGTATAATCCCAGGGGCCAACACTGAAGCTTTCTTT.

The chain uses TRBV11-3 and TRBJ1-1; D remains unclear. Looked up from germline, CDR1 is SGHNT and CDR2 is YENEEA. V lost 5 bases and J 3 bases, leaving 10 bases between the germline ends. The CDR3 sequence is 13 residues long. The CDR3 is CASSLPSDTEAFF. CDR3 DNA sequence: TGTGCCAGCAGCCTCCCGTCGGACACTGAAGCTTTCTTT.

The chain joins TRBV7-8 to TRBJ2-5; 7 positions match TRBD1. This CDR3 has 16 residues. Germline CDR1 reads SGHVS; CDR2 reads FQNEAQ. Trimming took 1 base from V and 5 from J; bases not matched to a gene: 10. CDR3 nucleotide sequence: TGTGCCAGCAGCTTAGTCCCCCCAGGGGGTGCTGAGACCCAGTACTTC. As protein: CASSLVPPGGAETQYF. The whole variable domain, filled in from reference TRBV7-8 and TRBJ2-5, reads GAGVSQSPRYKVAKRGQDVALRCDPISGHVSLFWYQQALGQGPEFLTYFQNEAQLDKSGLPSDRFFAERPEGSVSTLKIQRTQQEDSAVYLCASSLVPPGGAETQYFGPGTRLLVL.

A word on this clone: The identical CDR3 is also encoded by other nucleotide sequences in the sample. V gene TRBV30 combines with J gene TRBJ2-1; 9 nucleotides match TRBD2. Trimming removed 0 bases from V and 4 bases from J; junction bases left unmatched: 10. Germline loops: CDR1 GTSNPN, CDR2 SVGIG (reference sequence). The CDR3 consists of 17 residues. DNA for the CDR3: TGTGCCTGGAGTGTCGGATTAGCGGGAGTCTCTTACAATGAGCAGTTCTTC. Residues: CAWSVGLAGVSYNEQFF.